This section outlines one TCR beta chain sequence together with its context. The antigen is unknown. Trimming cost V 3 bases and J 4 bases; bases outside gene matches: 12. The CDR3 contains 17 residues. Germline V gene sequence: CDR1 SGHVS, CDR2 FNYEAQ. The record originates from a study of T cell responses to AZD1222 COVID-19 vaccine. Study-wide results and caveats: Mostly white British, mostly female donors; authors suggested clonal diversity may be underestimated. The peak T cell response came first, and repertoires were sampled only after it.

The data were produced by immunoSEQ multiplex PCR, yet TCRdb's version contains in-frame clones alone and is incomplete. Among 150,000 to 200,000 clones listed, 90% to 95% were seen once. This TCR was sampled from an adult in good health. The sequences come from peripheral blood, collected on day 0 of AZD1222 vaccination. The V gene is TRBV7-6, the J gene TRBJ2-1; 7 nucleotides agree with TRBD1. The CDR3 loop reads CASSLTAGGSWYNEQFF. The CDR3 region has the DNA TGTGCCAGCAGCTTGACGGCAGGGGGTTCGTGGTACAATGAGCAGTTCTTC.